This TCR beta chain was captured by sequencing in a study of CD8 T cells in Susac syndrome. CDR1 is KGHSH, CDR2 LQKENI, per germline. The trim removed 3 bases at V and 9 bases at J, leaving 14 bases unmatched. The CDR3 length is 16 residues. An amount of RNA that ranged from roughly 0.5 to 1 ug was reverse transcribed with random hexamers. It was immunoSEQ multiplex PCR that amplified TCR beta CDR3 across 54 Vbeta and 13 Jbeta. TCRdb called the immunoSEQ multiplex PCR reads again in MiXCR, with one record for every CDR3 protein. The top ten clones hold 0.13% of a sample with about 160,000 distinct CDR3 sequences, around 93% of them seen once. Negative isolation yielded CD8+ and CD4+ T cells; FACS enriched TEMRA cells.

Sequenced input: CD4+ T cells from PBMCs. This sequence joins TRBV18 and TRBJ2-4; 7 nucleotides match TRBD1. This clonotype was obtained from a human donor in good health. The CDR3 sequence: CASSPPGTAVRGIQYF. Here the CDR3 DNA reads TGTGCCAGCTCACCCCCCGGGACAGCGGTCCGGGGCATTCAGTACTTC. Full variable domain (outside the CDR3, taken from reference TRBV18 and TRBJ2-4): NAGVMQNPRHLVRRRGQEARLRCSPMKGHSHVYWYRQLPEEGLKFMVYLQKENIIDESGMPKERFSAEFPKEGPSILRIQQVVRGDSAAYFCASSPPGTAVRGIQYFGAGTRLSVL.